This T cell receptor (beta chain) was recovered during a study of T cell clonotyping in hematopoietic cell transplantation. Noted time point: recipient sample about 28 days before transplant, after cytoreduction. The V gene lost 3 bases and the J gene lost 6 bases, with 14 bases spanning the gap. This CDR3 is 13 amino acids long. Germline assignment: CDR1 GTSNPN and CDR2 SVGIG (reference sequence). This table comes from immunoSEQ multiplex PCR, and its TCRdb copy is limited to in-frame clones, with some not included. The sample lists tens of thousands of clones, under 85% seen once, with less than 6.5% in the top ten. This clone was observed once.

The sequence came from a man aged 50-59 years with myelodysplastic syndrome. Some clones in this sample may be carry-over from other donors' samples. The specimen comprised peripheral blood mononuclear cells, sampled before stem cell transplant. The rearrangement joins TRBV30 to TRBJ1-1; D possibly corresponds to TRBD1 (6 bases). CDR3 coding DNA: TGTGCCTGGAGCAGGGGTGTTGAAGCTGAAGCTTTCTTT. It translates to CAWSRGVEAEAFF.